The 5 T cell receptor beta chains reported below all come from one sample, sequenced in a study of blood T cell repertoires in COVID-19. Sequenced by immunoSEQ multiplex PCR; TCRdb stores in-frame clones only, minus some. This table has some 100,000 clones, around 90% appearing once. Sequencing used peripheral blood. These receptors all come from a man aged 45-65 years with acute or convalescent COVID-19.

The chain employs TRBV6-5 and TRBJ1-1; D might be TRBD1 (5 bases). This CDR3 contains 15 residues. Germline V gene sequence: CDR1 MNHEY, CDR2 SVGAGI. Deletions cut 0 bases from V and 0 bases from J, with 8 bases between. The CDR3 is CASSYSTAVNTEAFF. CDR3 DNA sequence: TGTGCCAGCAGTTACTCGACAGCCGTGAACACTGAAGCTTTCTTT.

The chain couples TRBV19 to TRBJ2-7, with 7 bases lining up with TRBD1. The germline V gene encodes CDR1 LNHDA and CDR2 SQIVND (reference sequence). This CDR3 spans 13 amino acids. The V gene end was trimmed by 5 bases and the J gene end by 4 bases; junction bases not matched to a gene: 5. CDR3 amino acids: CASSAGTVYEQYF. The DNA for the CDR3 is TGTGCCAGTAGTGCCGGGACAGTTTACGAGCAGTACTTC.

The chain links TRBV19 to TRBJ1-1; D not resolved. The V and J ends lost 3 bases and 4 bases respectively, with 9 bases between them. The length of the CDR3 is 13 residues. Germline CDR1 is LNHDA and CDR2 is SQIVND (reference sequence). CDR3 coding DNA: TGTGCCAGTAGTATCACGGGGTTCACTGAAGCTTTCTTT. Translated: CASSITGFTEAFF.

This chain links TRBV20-1 with TRBJ2-7; TRBD2 is a possible D gene (5 bases). The germline V and J ends were trimmed by 3 bases and 0 bases, with 9 bases remaining between them. In germline, CDR1 is DFQATT, CDR2 SNEGSKA (reference sequence). The CDR3 totals 13 residues. CDR3 region: CSASRGSSYEQYF. The CDR3 DNA is TGCAGTGCTAGTAGAGGGAGCTCCTACGAGCAGTACTTC.

V is TRBV18 and J is TRBJ2-1; D ambiguous. Germline lookup yields CDR1 KGHSH and CDR2 LQKENI. This CDR3 has 11 amino acids. V dropped 1 base and J dropped 9 bases, with 4 bases sitting between them. CDR3 region: CASSPLGEQFF. The CDR3 region has the DNA TGTGCCAGCTCACCACTCGGTGAGCAGTTCTTC.